The sequence of this T cell receptor (beta chain) was determined in a study of T cell responses to AZD1222 COVID-19 vaccine. Looking at the study overall: Second doses at about 4 or about 12 weeks were pooled. Study-level results: Baseline antibody screening turned up just six or seven seropositive AZD1222 recipients. The reported proportion of spike-specific TCRs targeting unmutated variant regions was nearly half.

Using immunoSEQ multiplex PCR, the repertoire was profiled, and TCRdb retains in-frame clones only, with some absent. In the table there are under 150,000 clones, 80% to 95% of which are singletons. As for this clone: The antigen is not known.

CDR1 is WNHNN and CDR2 is SYGVQD in the germline V gene (reference sequence). V was clipped by 6 bases and J by 8 bases, with 17 bases between them. This CDR3 region has 14 residues. The clonotype was recovered from an adult in good health. The sequences come from peripheral blood, collected on day 0 of AZD1222 vaccination. V is TRBV10-1 and J is TRBJ2-1; perhaps TRBD1 as D (6 bases). The CDR3 bases are TGCGCCAGCAGCTCAAACACAGGGTACCATGAGCAGTTCTTC. Translated, it gives CASSSNTGYHEQFF.